The 31 T cell receptor beta chains reported below all come from one sample, sequenced in a study of T cells in Graves' hyperthyroidism and ophthalmopathy. RNA transcripts provided the source from which TCR beta CDR3 regions were amplified. First-round RT-PCR targeting the TCR CDR3 was performed with the HTBI primer set. TCRdb independently ran MiXCR on the multiplex PCR reads; one entry per CDR3 protein. This sample has around 700,000 distinct CDR3 sequences, with approximately 18% found just once. The sequenced sample was blood. The receptors come from a woman between 45 and 60 years old with Graves' hyperthyroidism that later progressed to Graves' ophthalmopathy.

V is TRBV20-1 and J is TRBJ1-3; D possibly corresponds to TRBD1 (6 bases). This CDR3 has 14 residues. Germline loops: CDR1 DFQATT, CDR2 SNEGSKA (reference sequence). Deletions cut 3 bases from V and 3 bases from J, with 12 bases between. The CDR3 here is CSARWGAGGNTIYF. CDR3 bases: TGCAGTGCTAGGTGGGGGGCAGGTGGAAACACCATATATTTT.

To note about this clonotype: Mismatch with germline at one junction end may stem from a read error. The chain combines TRBV25-1 with TRBJ2-6; TRBD1 or TRBD2 may be the D gene (5 bases each). Germline V gene sequence: CDR1 MGHDK, CDR2 SYGVNS. The length of the CDR3 is 16 residues. The CDR3 here is CASSERGTAGANILTF. The DNA for the CDR3 is TGTGCCAGCAGTGAACGGGGAACAGCTGGGGCCAACATCCTGACTTTC.

This clonotype was seen a handful of times. A single base separates this from a much larger clone, so it may be a read error. The chain uses TRBV20-1 and TRBJ2-1, with D unclear. The CDR3 totals 16 residues. Deletions cut 5 bases from V and 0 bases from J, with 17 bases between. CDR1 DFQATT and CDR2 SNEGSKA come from the germline V gene (reference sequence). This chain's CDR3 is CSAGSSLGFSYNEQFF. The CDR3, as DNA: TGCAGTGCTGGGTCCTCTTTGGGCTTCTCCTACAATGAGCAGTTCTTC.

Many counts were recorded for this clonotype. The chain combines TRBV2 with TRBJ2-2; no reliable D call. CDR1 and CDR2 (germline): SNHLY, FYNNEI. The germline V and J ends were trimmed by 8 bases and 7 bases, with 14 bases remaining between them. The CDR3 covers 13 residues. Written as DNA, the CDR3 is TGTGCCAGCGGAAGGGTCGGTGGCGGGGAGCTGTTTTTT. Translated, it gives CASGRVGGGELFF.

The chain links TRBV5-1 to TRBJ1-6; possibly TRBD1 for D (5 bases). The CDR3 extends over 17 amino acids. The germline CDR1 and CDR2 sequences are SGHRS and YFSETQ. The V and J ends lost 4 bases and 5 bases respectively, with 19 bases between them. The CDR3 DNA reads TGCGCCAGCAGCCAAGATCCCGGTGGAGGGGATAATTCACCCCTCCACTTT. Translating it yields CASSQDPGGGDNSPLHF.

V and J are TRBV12-3 or TRBV12-4 and TRBJ1-4; D gene ambiguous. V was clipped by 7 bases and J by 3 bases, with 12 bases between them. The CDR3 contains 14 residues. In nucleotides, the CDR3 is TGTGCCAGCACCCCGGACGGACCTAATGAAAAACTGTTTTTT. Translation: CASTPDGPNEKLFF.

Only a few counts were recorded for this clonotype. V is TRBV7-6 and J is TRBJ1-4, with D possibly matching TRBD1 (5 bases). Germline CDR1 SGHVS, CDR2 FNYEAQ. The CDR3 contains 14 residues. Trimming removed 2 bases from V and 7 bases from J, with 11 bases in between. CDR3 nucleotide sequence: TGTGCCAGCAGCTTATCTGGGGCGGCTGAAAAACTGTTTTTT. Amino acids: CASSLSGAAEKLFF. The entire variable domain, with the rest obtained from reference TRBV7-6 and TRBJ1-4, is as follows: GAGVSQSPRYKVTKRGQDVALRCDPISGHVSLYWYRQALGQGPEFLTYFNYEAQQDKSGLPNDRFSAERPEGSISTLTIQRTEQRDSAMYRCASSLSGAAEKLFFGSGTQLSVL.

This clonotype was seen repeatedly, ten times or more. The chain carries TRBV5-1 and TRBJ1-1, with D possibly matching TRBD1 (5 bases). With 1 base removed from V and 7 bases from J, the gap between germline ends came to 14 bases. Germline CDR1 SGHRS, CDR2 YFSETQ. The CDR3 length is 14 residues. The chain's CDR3 is CASSLSVSDIEAFF. CDR3 DNA sequence: TGCGCCAGCAGCTTGTCCGTCTCGGACATTGAAGCTTTCTTT.

This clonotype occurred a few times. DNA of the CDR3: TGTGCCAGTAGTACCTCCGGGACACGAGTTGCTAATGAAAAACTGTTTTTT. It translates to CASSTSGTRVANEKLFF. The chain recombines TRBV19 with TRBJ1-4; D possibly corresponds to TRBD1 (6 bases). CDR3 length: 17 amino acids. The ends were cut back, 4 bases at V and 3 bases at J, with 18 bases in the middle. Germline loops: CDR1 LNHDA, CDR2 SQIVND (reference sequence).

V usage is TRBV9 and J usage is TRBJ2-1, with 11 bases aligning to TRBD1. Looked up from germline, CDR1 is SGDLS and CDR2 is YYNGEE. The CDR3 loop spans 17 amino acids. The V gene end was trimmed by 0 bases and the J gene end by 0 bases; junction bases not matched to a gene: 2. The CDR3 region has the DNA TGTGCCAGCAGCGTAGGGACAGGGGGCGGCTCCTACAATGAGCAGTTCTTC. Translation gives CASSVGTGGGSYNEQFF.

This clonotype has more than one count but fewer than ten. This chain joins TRBV6-1 and TRBJ1-5; D possibly corresponds to TRBD1 (5 bases). Germline CDR1 is MNHNS and CDR2 is SASEGT. CDR3 length: 16 amino acids. V was trimmed by 1 base and J by 0 bases, leaving 10 bases between them. CDR3 nucleotides: TGTGCCAGCAGTGAAGGTTCCAGGGCTAGCAATCAGCCCCAGCATTTT. This translates into CASSEGSRASNQPQHF.

The sample holds a few counts of this clonotype. The chain has TRBV7-3 and TRBJ1-2; 9 bases are shared with TRBD1. Germline assignment: CDR1 SGHTA and CDR2 FQGTGA. This CDR3 comprises 17 residues. The J segment lost 4 bases and the V segment lost 2 bases, leaving 11 bases of the junction unmatched. CDR3 loop: CASSLGIGTGQVYGYTF. CDR3 in DNA: TGTGCCAGCAGCTTAGGTATCGGGACAGGGCAGGTCTATGGCTACACCTTC.

This clonotype was seen ten or more times. The rearrangement links TRBV3-1 to TRBJ1-1; D is unclear. The CDR3 length is 12 residues. Trimming removed 0 bases at V and 10 bases at J, with 9 bases between. Germline lookup yields CDR1 LGHDT and CDR2 YNNKEL (reference sequence). CDR3 protein: CASSQDSIGAFF. The CDR3 bases are TGTGCCAGCAGCCAAGATTCGATCGGAGCTTTCTTT.

This clonotype was counted between two and nine times. This rearrangement joins TRBV5-4 to TRBJ2-2; TRBD1 agrees at 11 bases. With 4 bases clipped from V and 6 bases from J, the junction kept 8 bases outside the gene matches. Germline V gene data show CDR1 as SGHNT and CDR2 as YYREEE (reference sequence). The CDR3 contains 16 residues. The CDR3 loop reads CASSPPGQGVPGELFF. CDR3 DNA sequence: TGTGCCAGCAGCCCACCGGGACAGGGGGTCCCCGGGGAGCTGTTTTTT.

This clonotype has at least ten counts. In DNA, the CDR3 is TGCGCCAGCAGCTTAGGGGGGGGCGTCGAGCAGTACTTC. This translates into CASSLGGGVEQYF. The chain is built from TRBV5-1 and TRBJ2-7; D possibly corresponds to TRBD2 (7 bases). Germline CDR1 is SGHRS and CDR2 is YFSETQ. The V end was cut by 2 bases, the J end by 6 bases, with 12 bases between. There are 13 residues in the CDR3.

This chain links TRBV9 with TRBJ2-7, with D possibly matching TRBD1 (5 bases). This CDR3 is 15 amino acids long. CDR1 and CDR2 from the germline V gene are SGDLS and YYNGEE. V dropped 4 bases and J dropped 1 base, with 15 bases sitting between them. The CDR3 loop is CASSPQGRDSYEQYF. CDR3 DNA: TGTGCCAGCAGCCCCCAGGGAAGGGATTCCTACGAGCAGTACTTC.

Many counts were recorded for this clonotype. This chain joins TRBV12-3 or TRBV12-4 and TRBJ1-2, with D possibly matching TRBD1 (6 bases). V was clipped by 5 bases and J by 4 bases, with 14 bases between them. This CDR3 spans 14 amino acids. The CDR3 nucleotides read TGTGCCAGCAGTATCTTAACAGGGCTCTATGGCTACACCTTC. It specifies CASSILTGLYGYTF.

This clonotype has a handful of counts. The chain carries TRBV12-3 or TRBV12-4 and TRBJ2-2; 8 bases fit TRBD2. The CDR3 consists of 16 residues. V gave up 3 bases and J gave up 0 bases; unmatched junction bases: 3. CDR3 coding DNA: TGTGCCAGCAGTTTTAGCGGGGACGCGAACACCGGGGAGCTGTTTTTT. It is translated as CASSFSGDANTGELFF.

This clonotype was recorded many times. The rearrangement joins TRBV10-1 to TRBJ2-7, with unresolved D. Germline V CDR1 and CDR2: WNHNN, SYGVQD (reference sequence). This CDR3 contains 13 residues. V gave up 3 bases and J gave up 4 bases, with 10 bases separating them. The CDR3 here is CASSETFGYEQYF. The CDR3, as DNA: TGCGCCAGCAGTGAAACCTTCGGGTACGAGCAGTACTTC.

This clonotype was seen at least ten times. The J gene is TRBJ1-1, the V gene TRBV5-1; D remains ambiguous. Germline lookup yields CDR1 SGHRS and CDR2 YFSETQ. This CDR3 is 14 amino acids long. V was cut by 3 bases and J by 6 bases, with 15 bases left in between. The CDR3 DNA follows: TGCGCCAGCAGCTCCGCCAACGATCGGCCTGAAGCTTTCTTT. It encodes CASSSANDRPEAFF.

The genes are TRBV6-1 and TRBJ2-1; 9 bases align to TRBD2. The CDR3 is 14 residues long. Germline V gene data show CDR1 as MNHNS and CDR2 as SASEGT. V was pared by 0 bases and J by 14 bases, with 8 bases of the junction left unmatched. CDR3 nucleotide sequence: TGTGCCAGCAGTGAAGCGGTTTTGGCGGGGGGGGAGTTCTTC. Translation: CASSEAVLAGGEFF.

This clonotype came up a few times. The rearrangement joins TRBV5-1 to TRBJ2-3; 7 bases agree with TRBD1. With 8 bases clipped from V and 0 bases from J, the junction kept 3 bases outside the gene matches. The V gene's germline CDR1 is SGHRS and CDR2 YFSETQ. CDR3 length: 13 amino acids. The CDR3 nucleotides read TGCGCCAGTACAGGGGCAAGCACAGATACGCAGTATTTT. Translating it yields CASTGASTDTQYF.

This clonotype was observed many times. The rearrangement links TRBV18 to TRBJ2-5, with TRBD2 as a possible D gene (5 bases). V lost 1 base to trimming and J lost 4 bases, with 10 bases between them. Germline CDR1 reads KGHSH; CDR2 reads LQKENI. This CDR3 is built from 14 residues. Here the CDR3 reads CASSPQRARETQYF. In DNA, the CDR3 is TGTGCCAGCTCACCACAGAGGGCGAGAGAGACCCAGTACTTC.

This clonotype was seen ten or more times. CDR3: CASSPTSFPAEAFF. Written as DNA, the CDR3 is TGTGCCAGCTCACCAACAAGCTTTCCGGCTGAAGCTTTCTTT. The chain has TRBV18 and TRBJ1-1; no clear D gene. The V end was cut by 2 bases, the J end by 6 bases, with 13 bases between. Germline loops: CDR1 KGHSH, CDR2 LQKENI. The CDR3 has 14 amino acids.

The V gene is TRBV15, the J gene TRBJ2-7; 7 nucleotides line up with TRBD1. Trimming at V came to 0 bases and at J to 4 bases, leaving 9 bases not matched to a gene. The CDR3 consists of 16 residues. Germline loops: CDR1 LNHNV, CDR2 YYDKDF (reference sequence). CDR3 bases: TGTGCCACCAGCAGAGATCAGACAGGGCCCAGTTACGAGCAGTACTTC. Protein: CATSRDQTGPSYEQYF.

The chain links TRBV19 to TRBJ1-4; the match to TRBD1 covers 10 bases. The CDR3 sequence is 16 residues long. The germline gives CDR1 LNHDA, CDR2 SQIVND (reference sequence). Trimming took 5 bases from V and 7 from J; bases not matched to a gene: 10. This CDR3 reads CASSRKDRGFGEKLFF. Written as DNA, the CDR3 is TGTGCCAGTAGTCGGAAGGACAGGGGGTTTGGTGAAAAACTGTTTTTT.

At least ten counts were recorded for this clonotype. The gene calls are TRBV12-3 or TRBV12-4 and TRBJ1-2, with TRBD1 matching 7 bases. CDR3 length equals 14 residues. V shed 7 bases, J shed 3 bases, and the junction held 8 bases outside the gene matches. This chain's CDR3 is CASTLGQAHYGYTF. The CDR3 region has the DNA TGTGCCAGCACCCTCGGACAGGCGCACTATGGCTACACCTTC.

Remarks on this clonotype: A much larger clone differs from this one at a single base, so this may be a read error. The chain is built from TRBV12-3 or TRBV12-4 and TRBJ1-2; D possibly corresponds to TRBD1 (6 bases). This CDR3 spans 13 amino acids. For the CDR3, the DNA is TGTACCAGCCTAGGACAGAGCCTCTATGGCTACACCTTC. Its translation: CTSLGQSLYGYTF.

In this sample, this clonotype turned up many times. The J gene is TRBJ1-2, the V gene TRBV5-1; TRBD1 matches 10 bases. The V and J ends lost 6 bases and 8 bases, in that order; junction bases with no gene match: 13. This CDR3 is built from 15 residues. Germline V gives CDR1 SGHRS, CDR2 YFSETQ. Here the CDR3 DNA reads TGCGCCAGCAACCTGCACGGGACAGGGGCTCGAGGCTACACCTTC. Encoded protein: CASNLHGTGARGYTF. The full variable domain, rest sourced from reference TRBV5-1 and TRBJ1-2, is KAGVTQTPRYLIKTRGQQVTLSCSPISGHRSVSWYQQTPGQGLQFLFEYFSETQRNKGNFPGRFSGRQFSNSRSEMNVSTLELGDSALYLCASNLHGTGARGYTFGSGTRLTVV.

The chain uses TRBV2 and TRBJ2-7; D is unclear. From germline, CDR1 is SNHLY and CDR2 FYNNEI. Trimming removed 3 bases from V and 9 bases from J, with 9 bases in between. The CDR3 has 11 amino acids. CDR3 sequence reads: CASSDGRRQYF. In DNA, the CDR3 is TGTGCCAGCAGTGATGGGCGGAGGCAGTACTTC.

The sample holds many counts of this clonotype. CDR3 coding DNA: TGTGCCAGCAGCCAAGGACTCCGGGACACTGAAGCTTTCTTT. Encoded protein: CASSQGLRDTEAFF. The chain links TRBV3-1 to TRBJ1-1; no reliable D call. Trimming shortened V by 1 base and J by 3 bases, and 9 bases separated the two germline ends. Germline V lookup: CDR1 LGHDT, CDR2 YNNKEL (reference sequence). The CDR3 loop spans 14 amino acids.